Listed here are 3 T cell receptor beta chains from one sample, sequenced in a study of CD8 T cells in ankylosing spondylitis (dated by TCRdb to 2015 to 2018). Paper-wide results and their limitations: Blood from ankylosing spondylitis patients appeared to be characterized by a TCR beta motif made up of 8 or 9 highly homologous amino acid variants.

The method behind the library was 5' RACE. These reads were obtained on an Illumina HiSeq 2500. TCRdb reprocessing: public reads trimmed at Q25 with fastp, clones called with MiXCR, in-frame beta chains kept. One record per CDR3 amino acid sequence lists the most common genes and DNA. Recorded for this sample are about 540,000 distinct CDR3 sequences; approximately 12% of them occurred a single time. 6.8% of the sample lies in the top ten. These TCRs are of unknown antigen specificity. The sample comprised blood, either unsorted or a sorted T cell fraction (not recorded which). These receptors were taken from a male donor with ankylosing spondylitis.

This clonotype was observed a handful of times. The chain combines TRBV12-3 or TRBV12-4 with TRBJ2-5, with 9 positions matching TRBD1. V gave up 6 bases and J gave up 4 bases; unmatched junction bases: 9. The CDR3 loop spans 15 amino acids. The CDR3 DNA reads as TGTGCCAGCAGCCCGGACAGGGGTCGGGTAGAGACCCAGTACTTC. Its protein is CASSPDRGRVETQYF.

This chain joins TRBV5-1 and TRBJ2-2; TRBD1 matches at 10 bases. V lost 4 bases and J lost 8; bases outside the gene matches: 5. This CDR3 has 14 amino acids. Germline values: CDR1 SGHRS, CDR2 YFSETQ. The CDR3 loop reads CASSNRQGAGELFF. In nucleotides, the CDR3 is TGCGCCAGCAGCAACCGACAGGGGGCTGGGGAGCTGTTTTTT. Full variable domain (remainder filled in from reference TRBV5-1 and TRBJ2-2): KAGVTQTPRYLIKTRGQQVTLSCSPISGHRSVSWYQQTPGQGLQFLFEYFSETQRNKGNFPGRFSGRQFSNSRSEMNVSTLELGDSALYLCASSNRQGAGELFFGEGSRLTVL.

This clonotype was counted a few times. V usage is TRBV18 and J usage is TRBJ2-1; 9 bases are shared with TRBD2. The CDR3 runs to 14 residues. Germline CDR1 KGHSH, CDR2 LQKENI. Germline trimming cut 5 bases from V and 5 bases from J; bases unmatched to any gene: 4. As DNA, the CDR3 is TGTGCCAGCTCAGCTAGCGGGACAGACAATGAGCAGTTCTTC. Encoded protein: CASSASGTDNEQFF.